Following are 25 T cell receptor beta chains from one sample sequenced in a study of Graves' ophthalmopathy and Graves' hyperthyroidism. RNA transcripts served as template for amplifying TCR beta CDR3 sequences. HTBI primers primed a first-round RT-PCR, and a second-round multiplex PCR followed. MiXCR, run by TCRdb on the multiplex PCR reads, gives a single entry per CDR3 protein. Of fewer than 600,000 distinct CDR3 sequences in the sample, roughly 14% are singletons; the top ten hold 9.8%. The specimen sequenced was blood. These TCRs come from a woman in her twenties or thirties with Graves' ophthalmopathy.

This clonotype was seen many times. This chain connects TRBV2 to TRBJ2-5, with TRBD2 identical over 11 bases. Germline assignment: CDR1 SNHLY and CDR2 FYNNEI. V gave up 3 bases and J gave up 4 bases; unmatched junction bases: 7. There are 16 residues in the CDR3. The CDR3 spells CASSDGVGTSGETQYF. As DNA, the CDR3 is TGTGCCAGCAGTGATGGGGTCGGGACTAGCGGAGAGACCCAGTACTTC.

The table lists this clonotype with a few counts. This chain connects TRBV11-2 to TRBJ2-5, with 12 bases lining up with TRBD2. CDR3 size: 16 residues. The V and J ends lost 3 bases and 4 bases, in that order; junction bases with no gene match: 6. Germline CDR1 reads SGHAT; CDR2 reads FQNNGV. This chain's CDR3 is CASSFLLAGGAETQYF. The DNA of the CDR3 is TGTGCCAGCAGCTTTCTACTAGCGGGGGGAGCAGAGACCCAGTACTTC.

This clonotype occurred a few times. The rearrangement links TRBV20-1 to TRBJ1-1; possible D gene TRBD1, 6 bases. The CDR3 sequence is 13 residues long. The germline gives CDR1 DFQATT, CDR2 SNEGSKA (reference sequence). Trimming cost V 3 bases and J 1 base, with 9 bases left between them. CDR3 nucleotide sequence: TGCAGTGCTAGGAGGACAGAGAACACTGAAGCTTTCTTT. Residues: CSARRTENTEAFF.

Comments on this clonotype: The conserved closing phenylalanine or tryptophan is absent in this CDR3, likely reflecting a read error. The chain links TRBV27 to TRBJ2-7; D is possibly TRBD1 or TRBD2 (5 bases each). V dropped 8 bases and J dropped 4 bases, with 15 bases sitting between them. CDR3 size: 13 residues. Germline CDR1 is MNHEY and CDR2 is SMNVEV (reference sequence). CDR3 sequence: CASGTPDIYEQYS. CDR3 sequence (DNA): TGTGCCAGCGGGACGCCCGACATTTACGAGCAGTACTCC.

This clonotype was detected many times. CDR3 sequence (DNA): TGTGCCAGCAGTTTAATGGCCCCTTCTTATTCACCCCTCCACTTT. Translated: CASSLMAPSYSPLHF. The rearrangement joins TRBV12-3 or TRBV12-4 to TRBJ1-6; D not certain. V was trimmed by 2 bases and J by 8 bases, leaving 13 bases between them. This CDR3 is built from 15 residues.

This chain uses TRBV6-2 or TRBV6-3 with TRBJ1-2; perhaps TRBD1 as D (5 bases). Germline V gene data show CDR1 as MNHEY and CDR2 as SVGEGT. The CDR3 runs 17 residues. V was cut by 6 bases and J by 4 bases, with 24 bases left in between. The DNA for the CDR3 is TGTGCCAGCAGCCAAGACGAATCAGGCTCCGGGGGCTATGGCTACACCTTC. This gives the protein CASSQDESGSGGYGYTF.

The chain couples TRBV12-3 or TRBV12-4 to TRBJ1-2, with a tentative D call TRBD1 (6 bases). The CDR3 runs 14 residues. V was trimmed by 7 bases and J by 4 bases, leaving 16 bases between them. Here the CDR3 reads CASTFRGGVYGYTF. CDR3 bases: TGTGCCAGCACCTTTAGAGGGGGGGTCTATGGCTACACCTTC.

This clonotype came up a few times. This chain connects TRBV20-1 to TRBJ2-4, with 13 bases aligning to TRBD2. J gave up 4 bases and V 4 bases, and 4 bases lay outside the gene matches. This CDR3 is 15 amino acids long. Germline loops: CDR1 DFQATT, CDR2 SNEGSKA (reference sequence). The CDR3 DNA reads TGCAGTGCTACCGGGACTAGCGGGGAGAAAAACATTCAGTACTTC. Encoded protein: CSATGTSGEKNIQYF.

This clonotype was recorded at least ten times. The chain employs TRBV28 and TRBJ2-7; D is ambiguous. The germline CDR1 and CDR2 sequences are MDHEN and SYDVKM. The CDR3 covers 13 residues. V was clipped by 3 bases and J by 3 bases, with 9 bases between them. In DNA, the CDR3 is TGTGCCAGCAGTTTCACAGAAATCTACGAGCAGTACTTC. The encoded protein is CASSFTEIYEQYF.

The chain has TRBV5-1 and TRBJ1-1, with 8 bases fitting TRBD1. V lost 0 bases, J lost 0 bases, and 4 bases stayed unmatched. The CDR3 consists of 16 residues. Germline CDR1 reads SGHRS; CDR2 reads YFSETQ. CDR3 amino acids: CASSLETGAMNTEAFF. DNA of the CDR3: TGCGCCAGCAGCTTGGAGACAGGGGCGATGAACACTGAAGCTTTCTTT.

This clonotype was seen repeatedly, ten times or more. The rearrangement joins TRBV12-3 or TRBV12-4 to TRBJ1-1; 8 positions agree with TRBD1. The V gene end was trimmed by 5 bases and the J gene end by 4 bases; junction bases not matched to a gene: 9. The CDR3 totals 15 residues. The CDR3 region is CASSTRTGSTTEAFF. For the CDR3, the DNA is TGTGCCAGCAGTACCAGGACAGGGAGCACCACTGAAGCTTTCTTT.

V is TRBV9 and J is TRBJ2-7; 10 bases match TRBD2. CDR3 size: 17 residues. Germline V gene data show CDR1 as SGDLS and CDR2 as YYNGEE. The V gene end was trimmed by 0 bases and the J gene end by 0 bases; junction bases not matched to a gene: 6. CDR3 in amino acids: CASSVDSGGMSSYEQYF. CDR3 nucleotide sequence: TGTGCCAGCAGCGTAGATAGCGGGGGGATGAGCTCCTACGAGCAGTACTTC.

The sample holds a few counts of this clonotype. This may arise from a read error, as a much more abundant clone is one base away. V usage is TRBV20-1 and J usage is TRBJ2-4; D not certain. The CDR3 has 12 amino acids. The germline gives CDR1 DFQATT, CDR2 SNEGSKA (reference sequence). CDR3 in DNA: TGCGGTGCTAGAGGCAGAGATAACATTCAGTACTTC. It translates to CGARGRDNIQYF.

The chain joins TRBV19 to TRBJ1-1, with D possibly TRBD1 on 6 matching bases. Trimming removed 5 bases at V and 1 base at J, with 14 bases between. Germline values: CDR1 LNHDA, CDR2 SQIVND (reference sequence). This CDR3 is built from 15 residues. Written as DNA, the CDR3 is TGTGCCAGTAGTCCAATCGGGACACCGAACACTGAAGCTTTCTTT. Protein sequence: CASSPIGTPNTEAFF.

J is TRBJ1-1 and V is TRBV12-3 or TRBV12-4; 7 nucleotides agree with TRBD1. This CDR3 spans 15 amino acids. Trimming at V came to 5 bases and at J to 7 bases, leaving 13 bases not matched to a gene. Here the CDR3 DNA reads TGTGCCAGCAGTAAATCCGGGACAGCCACAGATGAAGCTTTCTTT. It encodes CASSKSGTATDEAFF.

This clonotype was seen at least ten times. The chain has TRBV24-1 and TRBJ2-5; 7 bases match TRBD1. The trim removed 5 bases at V and 0 bases at J, leaving 8 bases unmatched. CDR3 length: 16 amino acids. Per the germline V gene, CDR1 is KGHDR and CDR2 is SFDVKD. The CDR3 DNA reads as TGTGCCACCAGTGTGGGGGACAGAGGCTACCAAGAGACCCAGTACTTC. Translating gives CATSVGDRGYQETQYF.

This clonotype was seen at least ten times. The chain is built from TRBV6-1 and TRBJ2-7, with D perhaps being TRBD1 or TRBD2 (5 bases each). Per germline, CDR1 MNHNS and CDR2 SASEGT. The CDR3 covers 14 residues. V gave up 3 bases and J gave up 3 bases, with 12 bases separating them. CDR3 amino acids: CASSDPGRDYEQYF. The CDR3 nucleotides are TGTGCCAGCAGTGATCCGGGACGGGACTACGAGCAGTACTTC.

This clonotype was counted ten times or more. The V gene is TRBV6-2 or TRBV6-3, the J gene TRBJ2-5, with D maybe TRBD2 (6 bases). The CDR3 has 16 residues. The V gene's germline CDR1 is MNHEY and CDR2 SVGEGT. The V end lost 7 bases, the J end lost 3 bases, and 21 bases lay between the germline ends. CDR3 amino acids: CASTSSRSSVEETQYF. DNA of the CDR3: TGTGCCAGCACGTCTTCCAGGTCTAGCGTTGAAGAGACCCAGTACTTC.

This clonotype appeared many times. The chain is built from TRBV28 and TRBJ1-1; D possibly corresponds to TRBD1 (5 bases). This CDR3 comprises 13 residues. Germline V lookup: CDR1 MDHEN, CDR2 SYDVKM. Trimming removed 7 bases from V and 3 bases from J, with 12 bases in between. This chain's CDR3 is CASILMGHTEAFF. CDR3 in DNA: TGTGCCAGCATTTTGATGGGGCACACTGAAGCTTTCTTT.

Turning to this clonotype: A read error may account for a junction end that differs from germline. This chain connects TRBV2 to TRBJ1-5; D is ambiguous. The CDR3 extends over 17 amino acids. Germline CDR1 reads SNHLY; CDR2 reads FYNNEI. The CDR3 is CASSEGSRSSSNQPQHF. CDR3 nucleotides: TGTGCCAGCAGTGAAGGGTCCCGCAGTTCTAGCAATCAGCCTCAGCATTTT.

This clonotype was recorded many times. This sequence joins TRBV19 and TRBJ1-1; D is unresolved. The CDR3 has 17 residues. Germline V gene data show CDR1 as LNHDA and CDR2 as SQIVND (reference sequence). V dropped 6 bases and J dropped 0 bases, with 20 bases sitting between them. The CDR3 spells CASRRAGRSILNTEAFF. CDR3 DNA: TGTGCCAGTAGGAGGGCTGGGAGATCAATATTGAACACTGAAGCTTTCTTT.

This clonotype came up many times. This chain uses TRBV2 with TRBJ1-2; weak D call: TRBD1 (6 bases). Deletions cut 6 bases from V and 1 base from J, with 12 bases between. The CDR3 has 14 residues. Germline CDR1 and CDR2: SNHLY and FYNNEI. The CDR3 nucleotides are TGTGCCAGCAGACCCAGGGGCGATAACTATGGCTACACCTTC. Translated, it gives CASRPRGDNYGYTF.

This clonotype was picked up many times. This chain joins TRBV28 and TRBJ1-2; D uncertain. Trimming left V 7 bases short and J 8 bases short, with 17 bases between. CDR3 length: 13 residues. CDR1 and CDR2 from the germline V gene are MDHEN and SYDVKM. This chain's CDR3 is CASKAVVSAGYTF. CDR3 bases: TGTGCCAGCAAAGCGGTGGTTTCGGCGGGCTACACCTTC.

In this sample, this clonotype turned up many times. The V call is TRBV19, the J call TRBJ2-7; D might be TRBD2 (5 bases). This CDR3 contains 13 residues. Between the trimmed V and J ends, which lost 4 bases and 7 bases, there was a span of 14 bases. From germline, CDR1 is LNHDA and CDR2 SQIVND (reference sequence). In nucleotides, the CDR3 is TGTGCCAGTAGTAGTAAGCGGTCGGTGGAGCAGTACTTC. It yields the protein CASSSKRSVEQYF.

This clonotype was observed a handful of times. The chain recombines TRBV30 with TRBJ1-5; D remains ambiguous. The germline V gene encodes CDR1 GTSNPN and CDR2 SVGIG (reference sequence). The CDR3 has 14 residues. V dropped 1 base and J dropped 2 bases, with 9 bases sitting between them. This CDR3 is CAWSADWGNQPQHF. CDR3 sequence (DNA): TGTGCCTGGAGTGCAGATTGGGGCAATCAGCCCCAGCATTTT.